A single TCR beta chain is shown here with its context. Clones were read by immunoSEQ multiplex PCR, and TCRdb kept only the in-frame ones, dropping some. The sample contains tens of thousands of clones, 93% of which appear only once. The entry originates in a study of T cell changes during pregnancy in multiple sclerosis. V was trimmed by 0 bases and J by 0 bases, leaving 14 bases between them. The length of the CDR3 is 16 residues. Per germline, CDR1 GTSNPN and CDR2 SVGIG (reference sequence). Sample: peripheral blood, taken in the second trimester of pregnancy. The chain employs TRBV30 and TRBJ1-1; TRBD1 is a possible D gene (6 bases). The sequence was collected from a female donor with multiple sclerosis, enrolled in a pregnancy study. The CDR3 DNA reads TGTGCCTGGAGTGTATATGGGGGCTTGATGAACACTGAAGCTTTCTTT. Translated, it gives CAWSVYGGLMNTEAFF.